Each of the 25 T cell receptor beta chains below was sequenced from the same sample in a study of immune evolution from preneoplasia to lung adenocarcinoma. Here immunoSEQ multiplex PCR was the method, and the copy in TCRdb shows in-frame clones only, minus some. Among more than 3,500 clones listed, almost 75% were seen once. Sequenced input: FFPE minimally invasive lung adenocarcinoma tissue. These receptor sequences come from a person aged 55-85 years with lung adenocarcinoma.

The chain joins TRBV11-2 to TRBJ1-6; D ambiguous. CDR3 length: 13 residues. Trimming took 3 bases from V and 6 from J, leaving 6 bases between them. CDR1 SGHAT and CDR2 FQNNGV come from the germline V gene. The CDR3 reads CASSFQVNSPLHF. The CDR3 DNA follows: TGTGCCAGCAGCTTTCAAGTTAATTCACCCCTCCACTTT.

The chain is built from TRBV5-4 and TRBJ2-7; weak D call: TRBD2 (7 bases). This CDR3 is 15 amino acids long. Germline V gene data show CDR1 as SGHNT and CDR2 as YYREEE (reference sequence). V gave up 5 bases and J gave up 0 bases, with 15 bases separating them. DNA of the CDR3: TGTGCCAGCAGTTGGACAGCGGGGAGCTCCTACGAGCAGTACTTC. It encodes CASSWTAGSSYEQYF.

This clone appeared a few times. This chain uses TRBV7-9 with TRBJ2-2, with D possibly being TRBD1 (6 bases). The CDR3 is 15 amino acids. Deletions cut 6 bases from V and 4 bases from J, with 15 bases between. Per germline, CDR1 SEHNR and CDR2 FQNEAQ (reference sequence). CDR3 DNA: TGTGCCAGCAGTCGAGGGGGACGGGGCACCGGGGAGCTGTTTTTT. Translation gives CASSRGGRGTGELFF.

The V gene is TRBV2, the J gene TRBJ1-4, with D perhaps matching TRBD1 (5 bases). The ends were cut back, 8 bases at V and 5 bases at J, with 15 bases in the middle. This CDR3 contains 14 residues. Germline-derived CDR1 and CDR2 are SNHLY and FYNNEI. The CDR3: CASLNRDVNEKLFF. CDR3 coding DNA: TGTGCCAGCCTTAACCGGGACGTCAATGAAAAACTGTTTTTT. The entire variable domain, with the rest obtained from reference TRBV2 and TRBJ1-4, is as follows: EPEVTQTPSHQVTQMGQEVILRCVPISNHLYFYWYRQILGQKVEFLVSFYNNEISEKSEIFDDQFSVERPDGSNFTLKIRSTKLEDSAMYFCASLNRDVNEKLFFGSGTQLSVL.

The genes are TRBV9 and TRBJ1-2, with TRBD1 as a possible D gene (5 bases). Trimming pared 0 bases from V and 5 bases from J, leaving 17 bases between. Germline CDR1 SGDLS, CDR2 YYNGEE. This CDR3 has 16 amino acids. CDR3 loop: CASSVGIMREGYGYTF. DNA of the CDR3: TGTGCCAGCAGCGTAGGAATCATGAGGGAGGGGTATGGCTACACCTTC.

The chain couples TRBV7-9 to TRBJ1-5; possibly TRBD1 for D (6 bases). V lost 1 base, J lost 4 bases, and 11 bases lay in between. Germline V gene sequence: CDR1 SEHNR, CDR2 FQNEAQ (reference sequence). This CDR3 comprises 15 residues. CDR3 nucleotide sequence: TGTGCCAGCAGCTTAGGGAACAGGGAGAATCAGCCCCAGCATTTT. As protein: CASSLGNRENQPQHF.

The count of this clone is one. This chain connects TRBV18 to TRBJ2-2, with D possibly called TRBD1 or TRBD2 (6 bases each). CDR1 and CDR2 from the germline V gene are KGHSH and LQKENI. Trimming shortened V by 3 bases and J by 5 bases, and 13 bases separated the two germline ends. This CDR3 region has 15 residues. CDR3 region: CASSPRGLGTGELFF. The CDR3, as DNA: TGTGCCAGCTCACCCCGGGGGCTGGGGACCGGGGAGCTGTTTTTT.

The rearrangement uses TRBV7-9 and TRBJ2-7; maybe TRBD1 (5 bases). Germline V gives CDR1 SEHNR, CDR2 FQNEAQ (reference sequence). V was trimmed by 6 bases and J by 7 bases, leaving 16 bases between them. The CDR3 has 13 residues. CDR3 sequence (DNA): TGTGCCAGCAGACCCGACAGTAATGGGGAGCAGTACTTC. Translating gives CASRPDSNGEQYF.

In regard to this clone: The junction does not match germline at one end; this may be a read error. The genes are TRBV7-2 and TRBJ2-6, with D perhaps being TRBD1 or TRBD2 (5 bases each). Germline CDR1 SGHTA, CDR2 FQGNSA. The CDR3 consists of 17 residues. CDR3 loop: CASSLVAGSAGANVLIF. The CDR3 bases are TGTGCCAGCAGCTTAGTGGCAGGGAGCGCTGGGGCCAACGTCCTGATTTTC.

This clone was observed a handful of times. DNA of the CDR3: TGTGCCACCTCTAATCATACTGAAGCTTTCTTT. It specifies CATSNHTEAFF. V is TRBV7-9 and J is TRBJ1-1, with D unclear. Germline V gives CDR1 SEHNR, CDR2 FQNEAQ (reference sequence). Trimming removed 10 bases at V and 5 bases at J, with 11 bases between. CDR3 length: 11 amino acids.

The chain carries TRBV29-1 and TRBJ1-2, with a possible D match to TRBD1 (5 bases). Germline loops: CDR1 SQVTM, CDR2 ANQGSEA. The length of the CDR3 is 14 residues. Trimming removed 4 bases at V and 2 bases at J, with 14 bases between. CDR3: CSVVPTDTNYGYTF. DNA of the CDR3: TGCAGCGTTGTTCCGACAGACACCAACTATGGCTACACCTTC.

The chain couples TRBV9 to TRBJ1-1; a possible D gene is TRBD1 (6 bases). Germline CDR1 is SGDLS and CDR2 is YYNGEE. The CDR3 consists of 15 residues. V was cut by 0 bases and J by 0 bases, with 9 bases left in between. CDR3 region: CASSVEGVMNTEAFF. CDR3 in DNA: TGTGCCAGCAGCGTAGAGGGGGTCATGAACACTGAAGCTTTCTTT. The full variable domain, completed using reference TRBV9 and TRBJ1-1, is DSGVTQTPKHLITATGQRVTLRCSPRSGDLSVYWYQQSLDQGLQFLIQYYNGEERAKGNILERFSAQQFPDLHSELNLSSLELGDSALYFCASSVEGVMNTEAFFGQGTRLTVV.

This rearrangement joins TRBV6-5 to TRBJ1-1, with D hard to call. The CDR3 consists of 14 residues. The germline CDR1 and CDR2 sequences are MNHEY and SVGAGI. Trimming left V 1 base short and J 3 bases short, with 9 bases between. The CDR3 region is CASSYFGGDTEAFF. CDR3 bases: TGTGCCAGCAGTTACTTCGGCGGTGACACTGAAGCTTTCTTT.

The genes are TRBV28 and TRBJ1-1; 7 bases agree with TRBD1. V shed 2 bases and J 0 bases; nucleotides not matched to a gene: 9. The CDR3 covers 17 residues. Germline V CDR1 and CDR2: MDHEN, SYDVKM. The CDR3 protein is CASSLRNRGLMNTEAFF. CDR3 nucleotides: TGTGCCAGCAGTTTAAGGAACAGGGGCCTAATGAACACTGAAGCTTTCTTT.

The chain uses TRBV28 and TRBJ1-4; D is undetermined. Germline lookup yields CDR1 MDHEN and CDR2 SYDVKM. The CDR3 is made up of 11 amino acids. Trimming removed 2 bases at V and 12 bases at J, with 7 bases between. Here the CDR3 DNA reads TGTGCCAGCAGTTTACGGGAGGAACTGTTTTTT. Translation gives CASSLREELFF.

The J gene is TRBJ1-2, the V gene TRBV5-4; 8 bases map to TRBD1. The germline V gene has CDR1 SGHNT and CDR2 YYREEE (reference sequence). J was trimmed by 6 bases and V by 4 bases; bases with no gene match: 8. This CDR3 contains 14 residues. The CDR3 DNA sequence: TGTGCCAGCAGCCTCAGGGGGACAGGAAATGGCTACACCTTC. Translated, it gives CASSLRGTGNGYTF.

The chain carries TRBV7-2 and TRBJ2-3, with 11 bases aligning to TRBD2. The CDR3 is made up of 17 amino acids. Per germline, CDR1 SGHTA and CDR2 FQGNSA. The CDR3 reads CVNGTELAGGCRDTQYF. In nucleotides, the CDR3 is TGTGTCAACGGGACAGAGCTAGCGGGGGGTTGTAGAGATACGCAGTATTTT.

This chain links TRBV14 with TRBJ1-3; TRBD1 might be the D (6 bases). Trimming took off 1 base at V and 0 bases at J, with 16 bases between the two ends. Germline V CDR1 and CDR2: SGHDN, FVKESK. The CDR3 loop spans 18 amino acids. The CDR3 region is CASSQAPQGTSSGNTIYF. CDR3 sequence (DNA): TGTGCCAGCAGCCAAGCACCCCAGGGGACCAGCTCTGGAAACACCATATATTTT. The variable domain in full, completed from reference TRBV14 and TRBJ1-3, reads EAGVTQFPSHSVIEKGQTVTLRCDPISGHDNLYWYRRVMGKEIKFLLHFVKESKQDESGMPNNRFLAERTGGTYSTLKVQPAELEDSGVYFCASSQAPQGTSSGNTIYFGEGSWLTVV.

The chain uses TRBV4-2 and TRBJ2-3; D tentatively fits TRBD1 or TRBD2 (5 bases each). The ends were cut back, 1 base at V and 0 bases at J, with 14 bases in the middle. CDR1 and CDR2 from the germline V gene are LGHNA and YNFKEQ. The CDR3 loop spans 17 amino acids. CDR3 sequence: CASSQVSGTHSTDTQYF. The CDR3 DNA is TGTGCCAGCAGCCAAGTTTCCGGGACCCATAGCACAGATACGCAGTATTTT.

The rearrangement links TRBV2 to TRBJ1-5; 12 bases fit TRBD1. The CDR3 spans 15 residues. Germline-derived CDR1 and CDR2 are SNHLY and FYNNEI. Trimming took 7 bases from V and 2 from J; bases not matched to a gene: 3. CDR3 nucleotide sequence: TGTGCCAGCAAGGGGACAGGGGGCGGCAATCAGCCCCAGCATTTT. Translation gives CASKGTGGGNQPQHF.

The chain employs TRBV7-9 and TRBJ1-2; weak D call: TRBD1 (5 bases). The germline CDR1 and CDR2 sequences are SEHNR and FQNEAQ (reference sequence). This CDR3 contains 14 residues. V was shortened by 4 bases and J by 8 bases, with 17 bases between the two germline ends. CDR3 bases: TGTGCCAGCAGCTCCGAGCGCCGGGGGATCGGCTACACCTTC. Protein sequence: CASSSERRGIGYTF.

The rearrangement uses TRBV5-1 and TRBJ1-2; D remains ambiguous. Germline V lookup: CDR1 SGHRS, CDR2 YFSETQ. The CDR3 runs 15 residues. Trimming pared 1 base from V and 3 bases from J, leaving 13 bases between. The CDR3 reads CASSLFVEQDYGYTF. The CDR3 DNA sequence: TGCGCCAGCAGCTTGTTCGTCGAGCAGGACTATGGCTACACCTTC.

This clone was picked up one time. This chain connects TRBV5-4 to TRBJ1-2, with D maybe TRBD1 (5 bases). The CDR3 is made up of 16 amino acids. V was pared by 0 bases and J by 8 bases, with 20 bases between. Germline-derived CDR1 and CDR2 are SGHNT and YYREEE (reference sequence). The DNA for the CDR3 is TGTGCCAGCAGCTTGGGTCGTTACGGGGGTGGCCTGGGCTACACCTTC. It encodes CASSLGRYGGGLGYTF.

The chain joins TRBV4-3 to TRBJ1-5; D ambiguous. From germline, CDR1 is LGHNA and CDR2 YSLEER. This CDR3 is 15 amino acids long. V lost 2 bases and J lost 6, with 14 bases in between. The CDR3: CASSQFPGPGQPQHF. The CDR3 DNA sequence: TGCGCCAGCAGCCAATTCCCCGGGCCAGGTCAGCCCCAGCATTTT.

CDR3 residues: CASSKWTSGGPSYEQYF. The CDR3 DNA reads TGTGCCAGCAGTAAATGGACTAGCGGGGGACCCTCCTACGAGCAGTACTTC. The genes are TRBV25-1 and TRBJ2-7; the match to TRBD2 covers 13 bases. Germline CDR1 reads MGHDK; CDR2 reads SYGVNS. V was pared by 5 bases and J by 0 bases, with 7 bases of the junction left unmatched. CDR3 length: 17 amino acids.